This paragraph reports one T cell receptor beta chain. Trimming stripped 2 bases from V and 1 base from J, with 13 bases between. The germline V gene has CDR1 SGHTA and CDR2 FQGTGA. This CDR3 is built from 16 residues. Data came from immunoSEQ multiplex PCR; TCRdb stores just in-frame clones and leaves some out. This repertoire shows 40,000 to 55,000 clones, more than 85% found once; its top ten account for 23%. The entry originates in a study of control samples from healthy donors and cancer patients. The chain recombines TRBV7-3 with TRBJ2-3, with TRBD2 as a possible D gene (6 bases). This receptor was taken from a woman aged 45 to 65 with head and neck cancer. Sequenced: PBMCs. The CDR3 loop is CASSLLPGGGTDTQYF. In DNA form, the CDR3 reads TGTGCCAGCAGCTTACTCCCTGGCGGGGGCACAGATACGCAGTATTTT. Filled out from reference TRBV7-3 and TRBJ2-3, the complete variable domain reads GAGVSQTPSNKVTEKGKYVELRCDPISGHTALYWYRQSLGQGPEFLIYFQGTGAADDSGLPNDRFFAVRPEGSVSTLKIQRTERGDSAVYLCASSLLPGGGTDTQYFGPGTRLTVL.